This TCR beta chain was obtained from a study of blood T cell repertoires in COVID-19. For the study at large: The cDNA or gDNA used as material had been derived from T cells, B-cell-depleted T cells, or PBMCs.

Per the study methods: Reference gene primer amplification gave estimated nucleated cell counts. Libraries were prepared by immunoSEQ multiplex PCR; TCRdb keeps only in-frame clonotypes and omits some of them. V and J calls and clone size follow that table, whereas D and trimming were derived from the DNA. Found here are about 140,000 clones, roughly 73% of them singletons; the top ten hold roughly 9%. The CDR3 totals 13 residues. The ends lost 5 bases at V and 7 bases at J; junction bases unmatched: 4. The germline V gene has CDR1 MNHEY and CDR2 SVGAGI. This chain uses TRBV6-5 with TRBJ2-2, with 7 bases identical to TRBD1. The clonotype originates from a woman aged 50 to 65 with active or convalescent COVID-19. The sequencing input was peripheral blood. This CDR3 reads CASSRGRGGELFF. The CDR3 bases are TGTGCCAGCAGTAGGGGGCGCGGCGGGGAGCTGTTTTTT.